The 6 T cell receptor beta chains reported below all come from one sample, sequenced in a study of blood T cells in healthy people across ages. Next came a second PCR, run for about 6 to 12 cycles, which used a sample-barcoded 5' primer along with a J-beta primer mix. TCRdb redid the calling of the 5' RACE reads with MiXCR, one entry per CDR3 protein. The sample contains about 1 million distinct CDR3 sequences, around 25% of which appear only once. Separately, the same data were catalogued under a study of T cells of mothers and their children.

The sample comprised blood. The receptor set was obtained from a girl aged 2 to 10 in good health.

The V and J genes are TRBV12-3 or TRBV12-4 and TRBJ2-3; D is unresolved. This CDR3 region has 15 residues. The V gene lost 6 bases and the J gene lost 1 base, with 14 bases spanning the gap. The CDR3, as DNA: TGTGCCAGCAGCATCGCTGAGAAGGGCACAGATACGCAGTATTTT. This sequence encodes CASSIAEKGTDTQYF.

This chain connects TRBV28 to TRBJ1-1; 9 bases align to TRBD1. There are 15 residues in the CDR3. Germline CDR1 and CDR2: MDHEN and SYDVKM. The V segment lost 4 bases and the J segment 0 bases; nucleotides outside the gene matches: 3. The CDR3 sequence is CASSSRTGVNTEAFF. CDR3 in DNA: TGTGCCAGCAGTTCCCGGACAGGGGTGAACACTGAAGCTTTCTTT. Filled out from reference TRBV28 and TRBJ1-1, the complete variable domain reads DVKVTQSSRYLVKRTGEKVFLECVQDMDHENMFWYRQDPGLGLRLIYFSYDVKMKEKGDIPEGYSVSREKKERFSLILESASTNQTSMYLCASSSRTGVNTEAFFGQGTRLTVV.

The chain combines TRBV9 with TRBJ2-5; no clear D gene. TRBJ2-1 matches the DNA end more closely, so the J call is doubtful. The CDR3 is made up of 14 amino acids. Germline CDR1 SGDLS, CDR2 YYNGEE. The DNA for the CDR3 is TGTGCCAGCAGCGTAGGAGAGGACCCCCTAGGGCAGTTCTTC. Translation gives CASSVGEDPLGQFF.

Concerning this clonotype itself: Likely a read error: the CDR3 ends without its conserved phenylalanine or tryptophan. The rearrangement joins TRBV5-1 to TRBJ2-1, with 9 bases that match TRBD2. The end of the DNA aligns better with TRBJ2-5, so the J call may be wrong. This CDR3 contains 15 residues. Looked up from germline, CDR1 is SGHRS and CDR2 is YFSETQ. The chain's CDR3 is CASSLVASGMETQYL. The CDR3 DNA follows: TGCGCCAGCAGCTTGGTTGCTAGCGGGATGGAGACCCAGTACCTC.

The chain carries TRBV6-1 and TRBJ2-6; D gene unclear. Germline assignment: CDR1 MNHNS and CDR2 SASEGT. V dropped 5 bases and J dropped 0 bases, with 11 bases sitting between them. The CDR3 totals 16 residues. Here the CDR3 reads CASSPEAFSGANVLTF. In DNA, the CDR3 is TGTGCCAGCAGTCCAGAGGCTTTCTCTGGGGCCAACGTCCTGACTTTC.

This sequence joins TRBV5-1 and TRBJ1-1; D remains ambiguous. V lost 3 bases and J 1 base, leaving 10 bases between the germline ends. The length of the CDR3 is 14 residues. Germline assignment: CDR1 SGHRS and CDR2 YFSETQ. The CDR3 loop reads CASSYKEGNTEAFF. The CDR3 DNA follows: TGCGCCAGCAGCTATAAAGAGGGGAACACTGAAGCTTTCTTT.